Listed below are T cell receptor beta chains from one sample, sequenced in a study of OX40 agonist ivuxolimab in advanced cancers. Libraries were prepared by immunoSEQ multiplex PCR; TCRdb keeps only in-frame clonotypes and omits some of them. The data show about 67,000 clones, about 84% seen once. The sample consisted of CD4+ or CD8+ T cells sorted from blood, taken in a trial of the OX40 agonist ivuxolimab. The receptors here all came from an adult with an advanced solid tumor such as melanoma, head and neck, liver or kidney cancer. Each CDR3 is given with its conserved first and last residue. Each record gives: clone size, J gene, V gene, D gene, CDR3 protein, CDR3 DNA. A D gene is named only where the DNA matches it firmly. Clone size is shown for a subset of rows, as once, few, many or a class of expanded clone.

. TRBJ2-6 TRBV2 . CASQSGTSRANVLTF TGTGCCAGCCAATCAGGAACCTCTCGGGCCAACGTCCTGACTTTC
. TRBJ2-6 TRBV18 . CASSRRTGNSGANVLTF TGTGCCAGCTCACGGCGGACCGGGAACTCTGGGGCCAACGTCCTGACTTTC
. TRBJ2-1 TRBV10-3 TRBD2 CAIRQTSGEEQFF TGTGCCATCAGACAGACTAGCGGGGAGGAGCAGTTCTTC
. TRBJ1-1 TRBV6-6 . CASSPRSGEAFF TGTGCCAGCAGTCCCCGATCAGGTGAAGCTTTCTTT
. TRBJ1-1 TRBV2 . CASSVTAITNTEAFF TGTGCCAGCAGTGTTACAGCCATAACGAACACTGAAGCTTTCTTT
. TRBJ1-5 TRBV19 . CASSKGRDQPQHF TGTGCCAGTAGTAAAGGCAGGGATCAGCCCCAGCATTTT
. TRBJ2-1 TRBV7-9 . CASSLVGMGYNEQFF TGTGCCAGCAGCTTAGTAGGGATGGGCTACAATGAGCAGTTCTTC
. TRBJ1-5 TRBV2 . CASSKTGGWGGNQPQHF TGTGCCAGCAGCAAAACCGGGGGCTGGGGGGGCAATCAGCCCCAGCATTTT
once TRBJ1-1 TRBV6-5 . CASSYSSRVLRPEAFF TGTGCCAGCAGTTACTCGAGCAGGGTGTTAAGACCTGAAGCTTTCTTT
. TRBJ2-2 TRBV10-3 TRBD2 CAISEMGGGSTGELFF TGTGCCATCAGTGAGATGGGCGGGGGAAGCACCGGGGAGCTGTTTTTT
. TRBJ1-4 TRBV19 . CASSELTGSEKLFF TGTGCCAGTAGTGAACTTACTGGGAGCGAAAAACTGTTTTTT
once TRBJ2-1 TRBV7-9 TRBD2 CASSRLAGGNEQFF TGTGCCAGCAGCCGACTAGCGGGGGGCAATGAGCAGTTCTTC
. TRBJ2-7 TRBV28 TRBD2 CASRLAGEGHEQYF TGTGCCAGCAGGTTAGCGGGCGAAGGGCACGAGCAGTACTTC
. TRBJ1-6 TRBV18 . CASSPLTGASLHF TGTGCCAGCTCACCACTTACGGGTGCTTCCCTCCACTTT
. TRBJ1-1 TRBV7-9 TRBD1 CASSSGQGVGNTEAFF TGTGCCAGCAGCTCCGGACAGGGGGTGGGGAACACTGAAGCTTTCTTT
. TRBJ1-1 TRBV10-2 . CASSEELNTEAFF TGCGCCAGCAGTGAAGAATTGAACACTGAAGCTTTCTTT
few TRBJ2-6 TRBV19 TRBD1 CASSMGTGSSGANVLTF TGTGCCAGTAGTATGGGGACAGGGAGTTCTGGGGCCAACGTCCTGACTTTC
. TRBJ2-1 TRBV11-3 TRBD2 CASSQTSGGAFEQFF TGTGCCAGCAGCCAAACTAGCGGGGGGGCCTTTGAGCAGTTCTTC
once TRBJ1-4 TRBV12-5 . CASGPGSRPLEKLFF TGTGCTAGTGGGCCGGGATCTCGGCCCTTAGAAAAACTGTTTTTT
. TRBJ2-1 TRBV19 . CASSPSLAYNEQFF TGTGCCAGTAGTCCTAGTCTGGCCTACAATGAGCAGTTCTTC
. TRBJ2-7 TRBV7-2 TRBD2 CASSLSSGMTYEQYF TGTGCCAGCAGCCTCTCCAGCGGGATGACCTACGAGCAGTACTTC
. TRBJ2-3 TRBV2 TRBD2 CASSPAGRGDTQYF TGTGCCAGCAGCCCAGCGGGGAGAGGGGATACGCAGTATTTT
. TRBJ1-6 TRBV6-1 . CASSVTLTYNSPLHF TGTGCCAGCAGCGTAACACTTACTTATAATTCACCCCTCCACTTT
. TRBJ1-2 TRBV7-3 TRBD1 CASSLTGGASGYTF TGTGCCAGCAGCTTAACAGGGGGCGCTAGTGGCTACACCTTC
once TRBJ2-2 TRBV6-6 . CASTSEITTGELFF TGTGCCAGCACTTCGGAAATAACCACCGGGGAGCTGTTTTTT
few TRBJ1-5 TRBV2 TRBD1 CASRDQGAAQPQHF TGTGCCAGCAGGGATCAGGGGGCGGCTCAGCCCCAGCATTTT
few TRBJ1-2 TRBV27 . CASRLGGGGGYTF TGTGCCAGCAGGCTCGGGGGAGGAGGTGGCTACACCTTC
. TRBJ1-2 TRBV6-1 . CASSEEGKLLIYGYTF TGTGCCAGCAGTGAAGAGGGGAAACTTCTCATCTATGGCTACACCTTC
. TRBJ1-1 TRBV18 . CASSPGTGNEAFF TGTGCCAGCTCACCAGGGACCGGCAATGAAGCTTTCTTT
. TRBJ1-6 TRBV6-1 . CASSLQLLASPLHF TGTGCCAGCAGTTTACAACTTTTGGCTTCACCCCTCCACTTT
once TRBJ2-3 TRBV15 . CATSRDSDTQYF TGTGCCACCAGCAGAGATTCAGATACGCAGTATTTT
. TRBJ1-2 TRBV19 TRBD1 CASSDRGYGYTF TGTGCCAGTAGCGACAGGGGCTATGGCTACACCTTC
. TRBJ1-2 TRBV5-1 . CASSLAPQGNYGYTF TGCGCCAGCAGCTTGGCACCACAGGGCAACTATGGCTACACCTTC
. TRBJ2-5 TRBV18 . CASSPTQGETQYF TGTGCCAGCTCACCCACCCAGGGGGAGACCCAGTACTTC
. TRBJ2-7 TRBV5-1 . CVSQGGYEQYF TGCGTTTCACAGGGCGGCTACGAGCAGTACTTC
. TRBJ2-3 TRBV28 TRBD2 CASSLGLAGGRNTQYF TGTGCCAGCAGTTTAGGACTAGCGGGGGGGCGAAATACGCAGTATTTT
. TRBJ2-2 TRBV9 . CASSVARGGSDTGELFF TGTGCCAGCAGCGTAGCGAGAGGGGGAAGTGACACCGGGGAGCTGTTTTTT
. TRBJ2-3 TRBV12-5 . CASGSGQPGTDTQYF TGTGCTAGTGGTTCCGGACAGCCCGGCACAGATACGCAGTATTTT
. TRBJ2-5 TRBV4-3 . CASSQDAFQETQYF TGCGCCAGCAGCCAAGACGCCTTCCAAGAGACCCAGTACTTC
few TRBJ1-2 TRBV19 . CASSIYDSGYTF TGTGCCAGTAGTATATACGACAGTGGCTACACCTTC
. TRBJ2-7 TRBV28 . CASSLFGTAGALSYEQYF TGTGCCAGCAGTTTATTCGGCACGGCGGGGGCCCTATCCTACGAGCAGTACTTC
. TRBJ1-2 TRBV6-5 . CASSYSPFSGFGYTF TGTGCCAGCAGTTACTCCCCCTTCTCAGGGTTTGGCTACACCTTC
. TRBJ1-2 TRBV2 . CASSENPGSYTF TGTGCCAGCAGTGAAAATCCGGGGAGCTACACCTTC
. TRBJ1-4 TRBV27 . CASSSTPGDNEKLFF TGTGCCAGCAGTTCTACCCCAGGGGATAATGAAAAACTGTTTTTT
few TRBJ2-7 TRBV4-1 TRBD1 CASSQDVTGVSYEQYF TGCGCCAGCAGCCAAGACGTAACAGGGGTGTCCTACGAGCAGTACTTC
. TRBJ2-2 TRBV9 . CASSVVPRAGELFF TGTGCCAGCAGCGTAGTACCCCGTGCGGGGGAGCTGTTTTTT
once TRBJ2-7 TRBV2 . CASSEIGQGAYEQYF TGTGCCAGCAGTGAAATCGGCCAGGGCGCCTACGAGCAGTACTTC
. TRBJ1-2 TRBV11-2 TRBD1 CASSLGDWTGGYYGYTF TGTGCCAGCAGCTTGGGGGACTGGACAGGGGGTTACTATGGCTACACCTTC
. TRBJ1-2 TRBV2 . CASSVSGQNYGYTF TGTGCCAGCAGTGTTTCTGGACAGAACTATGGCTACACCTTC